These 21 T cell receptor beta chains came from one sample sequenced in a study of identifying expanded T cells in peripheral blood. Here immunoSEQ multiplex PCR was the method, and the copy in TCRdb shows in-frame clones only, minus some. The sample has some 90,000 clones; 88% are singletons. Source material: blood. The receptors here all came from a person between 18 and 70 years old in good health.

In this sample, this clone turned up once. The chain uses TRBV4-3 and TRBJ2-3; D not certain. V shed 0 bases and J shed 2 bases, with 12 bases lying between them. The CDR3 contains 16 residues. The germline gives CDR1 LGHNA, CDR2 YSLEER. CDR3 bases: TGCGCCAGCAGCCAAGACATATCCTCCCCCACAGATACGCAGTATTTT. Translation gives CASSQDISSPTDTQYF.

The rearrangement joins TRBV5-5 to TRBJ2-7; TRBD1 agrees at 11 bases. The V and J ends lost 1 base and 3 bases, in that order; junction bases with no gene match: 3. Germline CDR1 is SGHKS and CDR2 is YYEKEE (reference sequence). The CDR3 extends over 15 amino acids. The CDR3 sequence is CASSLIGTGGYEQYF. The CDR3 DNA follows: TGTGCCAGCAGCTTGATCGGGACAGGGGGCTACGAGCAGTACTTC. Variable domain in full (rest from reference TRBV5-5 and TRBJ2-7): DAGVTQSPTHLIKTRGQQVTLRCSPISGHKSVSWYQQVLGQGPQFIFQYYEKEERGRGNFPDRFSARQFPNYSSELNVNALLLGDSALYLCASSLIGTGGYEQYFGPGTRLTVT.

This sequence joins TRBV27 and TRBJ1-1, with D uncertain. CDR1 and CDR2 from the germline V gene are MNHEY and SMNVEV (reference sequence). Trimming pared 6 bases from V and 3 bases from J, leaving 11 bases between. The CDR3 length is 13 residues. The CDR3 DNA follows: TGTGCCAGCAGGCATGACGGATACACTGAAGCTTTCTTT. Its protein product is CASRHDGYTEAFF.

The chain carries TRBV2 and TRBJ2-6, with TRBD2 matching over 8 bases. This CDR3 contains 16 residues. The trim removed 2 bases at V and 4 bases at J, leaving 4 bases unmatched. Looked up from germline, CDR1 is SNHLY and CDR2 is FYNNEI. In DNA, the CDR3 is TGTGCCAGCAGTGAATCGGGGGGGACAGGGGCCAACGTCCTGACTTTC. It specifies CASSESGGTGANVLTF.

J is TRBJ2-7 and V is TRBV19, with D possibly TRBD1 on 5 matching bases. Germline CDR1 reads LNHDA; CDR2 reads SQIVND (reference sequence). This CDR3 spans 13 amino acids. Trimming took 5 bases from V and 2 from J, leaving 10 bases between them. This chain's CDR3 is CASSLQATYEQYF. CDR3 DNA: TGTGCCAGTAGTTTACAGGCGACCTACGAGCAGTACTTC.

This clone has a handful of counts. The CDR3 loop is CASSGGQGTGELFF. The CDR3, as DNA: TGTGCCAGCAGTGGGGGACAGGGCACCGGGGAGCTGTTTTTT. The V and J genes are TRBV25-1 and TRBJ2-2; TRBD1 agrees at 9 bases. The length of the CDR3 is 14 residues. Germline-derived CDR1 and CDR2 are MGHDK and SYGVNS. J gave up 4 bases and V 4 bases, and 1 base lay outside the gene matches. The whole variable domain, filled in from reference TRBV25-1 and TRBJ2-2, reads EADIYQTPRYLVIGTGKKITLECSQTMGHDKMYWYQQDPGMELHLIHYSYGVNSTEKGDLSSESTVSRIRTEHFPLTLESARPSHTSQYLCASSGGQGTGELFFGEGSRLTVL.

The V and J genes are TRBV27 and TRBJ1-6; 7 bases are shared with TRBD1. Germline values: CDR1 MNHEY, CDR2 SMNVEV (reference sequence). Trimming at V came to 8 bases and at J to 5 bases, leaving 9 bases not matched to a gene. CDR3 size: 15 residues. CDR3 amino acids: CASGDSDTNNSPLHF. In DNA, the CDR3 is TGTGCCAGCGGGGACAGCGATACTAATAATTCACCCCTCCACTTT.

This sequence joins TRBV7-2 and TRBJ1-1; possible D gene TRBD1, 5 bases. There are 14 residues in the CDR3. CDR1 is SGHTA and CDR2 is FQGNSA in the germline V gene. Trimming pared 5 bases from V and 1 base from J, leaving 11 bases between. The CDR3 DNA reads as TGTGCCAGCAGCCCCCGGACACAGAACACTGAAGCTTTCTTT. Its protein is CASSPRTQNTEAFF.

V is TRBV4-1 and J is TRBJ2-5, with D perhaps matching TRBD1 (5 bases). The CDR3 extends over 16 amino acids. The germline V and J ends were trimmed by 0 bases and 5 bases, with 16 bases remaining between them. Germline lookup yields CDR1 MGHRA and CDR2 YSYEKL. CDR3 loop: CASSQDGSLGPETQYF. In DNA, the CDR3 is TGCGCCAGCAGCCAAGATGGGTCGTTGGGGCCGGAGACCCAGTACTTC.

The chain carries TRBV2 and TRBJ1-5; D unclear. This CDR3 spans 14 amino acids. Trimming removed 2 bases from V and 7 bases from J, with 12 bases in between. Germline V gene data show CDR1 as SNHLY and CDR2 as FYNNEI. This CDR3 is CASSETKGYQPQHF. The CDR3 DNA reads TGTGCCAGCAGTGAAACGAAGGGATACCAGCCCCAGCATTTT. Full variable domain (remainder filled in from reference TRBV2 and TRBJ1-5): EPEVTQTPSHQVTQMGQEVILRCVPISNHLYFYWYRQILGQKVEFLVSFYNNEISEKSEIFDDQFSVERPDGSNFTLKIRSTKLEDSAMYFCASSETKGYQPQHFGDGTRLSIL.

The genes are TRBV27 and TRBJ1-1; D uncertain. Trimming cost V 6 bases and J 1 base, with 9 bases left between them. CDR3 length equals 13 residues. Germline values: CDR1 MNHEY, CDR2 SMNVEV (reference sequence). Here the CDR3 DNA reads TGTGCCAGCAGCTCCACCGGGAACACTGAAGCTTTCTTT. It translates to CASSSTGNTEAFF.

The chain recombines TRBV29-1 with TRBJ2-2, with a possible D match to TRBD2 (6 bases). Trimming left V 4 bases short and J 3 bases short, with 6 bases between. The CDR3 contains 12 residues. Per the germline V gene, CDR1 is SQVTM and CDR2 is ANQGSEA. The CDR3 loop is CSVAGDTGELFF. The CDR3 nucleotides are TGCAGCGTTGCGGGGGACACCGGGGAGCTGTTTTTT.

The rearrangement uses TRBV29-1 and TRBJ2-3, with 10 bases aligning to TRBD2. V dropped 2 bases and J dropped 3; count of bases not matched to a gene: 14. The CDR3 length is 18 residues. The V gene's germline CDR1 is SQVTM and CDR2 ANQGSEA. CDR3 residues: CSVERRSSGGRRTDTQYF. In nucleotides, the CDR3 is TGCAGCGTTGAAAGAAGGTCTAGCGGGGGCAGGAGAACAGATACGCAGTATTTT.

V is TRBV5-1 and J is TRBJ1-1; D not resolved. Germline V gene data show CDR1 as SGHRS and CDR2 as YFSETQ. This CDR3 is built from 15 residues. Trimming took off 4 bases at V and 1 base at J, with 14 bases between the two ends. This chain's CDR3 is CASSQSGTPNTEAFF. The CDR3 region has the DNA TGCGCCAGCAGCCAATCCGGAACACCGAACACTGAAGCTTTCTTT.

The rearrangement uses TRBV6-5 and TRBJ1-6; 8 nucleotides agree with TRBD1. The V gene's germline CDR1 is MNHEY and CDR2 SVGAGI. V gave up 2 bases and J gave up 9 bases; unmatched junction bases: 6. The CDR3 spans 15 residues. CDR3 amino acids: CASSYMGQARSPLHF. The DNA for the CDR3 is TGTGCCAGCAGTTACATGGGACAGGCTCGTTCACCCCTCCACTTT.

This chain uses TRBV7-2 with TRBJ1-2, with D perhaps matching TRBD1 (5 bases). V was cut by 1 base and J by 4 bases, with 13 bases left in between. The CDR3 has 15 amino acids. Germline CDR1 is SGHTA and CDR2 is FQGNSA. CDR3 nucleotides: TGTGCCAGCAGCTTAGGGGGCGGTGGGGCCTATGGCTACACCTTC. Amino acid sequence: CASSLGGGGAYGYTF.

The chain uses TRBV7-2 and TRBJ2-7; perhaps TRBD2 as D (5 bases). This CDR3 spans 16 amino acids. Deletions cut 2 bases from V and 0 bases from J, with 14 bases between. Germline V gene lookup returns CDR1 SGHTA and CDR2 FQGNSA. CDR3 bases: TGTGCCAGCAGCTTAATTGAGGGCCGACCCTCCTACGAGCAGTACTTC. Translation gives CASSLIEGRPSYEQYF.

CDR3 sequence reads: CASSGTGTGTDTQYF. The CDR3 DNA is TGTGCCAGCAGCGGTACCGGGACAGGGACAGATACGCAGTATTTT. The chain is built from TRBV5-4 and TRBJ2-3, with 9 bases lining up with TRBD1. The germline V gene has CDR1 SGHNT and CDR2 YYREEE (reference sequence). V trimming: 4 bases; J trimming: 3 bases; junction bases outside the gene matches: 6. CDR3 length equals 15 residues.

The gene calls are TRBV7-8 and TRBJ1-1, with D hard to call. V lost 4 bases and J lost 4, with 10 bases in between. The CDR3 consists of 13 residues. Germline V CDR1 and CDR2: SGHVS, FQNEAQ. This chain's CDR3 is CASSYGGGTEAFF. The CDR3 bases are TGTGCCAGCAGCTACGGTGGAGGCACTGAAGCTTTCTTT.

The V and J genes are TRBV15 and TRBJ2-1; D gene unclear. The CDR3 is 14 residues long. V shed 5 bases and J shed 5 bases, with 13 bases lying between them. Germline CDR1 and CDR2: LNHNV and YYDKDF (reference sequence). The CDR3: CATSRSDPDNEQFF. CDR3 in DNA: TGTGCCACCAGCCGGTCAGACCCAGACAATGAGCAGTTCTTC.

This clone was picked up a small number of times. The V call is TRBV10-1, the J call TRBJ2-2; D call uncertain. V was shortened by 6 bases and J by 7 bases, with 9 bases between the two germline ends. The CDR3 is 12 residues long. Germline values: CDR1 WNHNN, CDR2 SYGVQD (reference sequence). CDR3 DNA sequence: TGCGCCAGCAGCCCTGGGATCGGGGAGCTGTTTTTT. Amino acid sequence: CASSPGIGELFF.